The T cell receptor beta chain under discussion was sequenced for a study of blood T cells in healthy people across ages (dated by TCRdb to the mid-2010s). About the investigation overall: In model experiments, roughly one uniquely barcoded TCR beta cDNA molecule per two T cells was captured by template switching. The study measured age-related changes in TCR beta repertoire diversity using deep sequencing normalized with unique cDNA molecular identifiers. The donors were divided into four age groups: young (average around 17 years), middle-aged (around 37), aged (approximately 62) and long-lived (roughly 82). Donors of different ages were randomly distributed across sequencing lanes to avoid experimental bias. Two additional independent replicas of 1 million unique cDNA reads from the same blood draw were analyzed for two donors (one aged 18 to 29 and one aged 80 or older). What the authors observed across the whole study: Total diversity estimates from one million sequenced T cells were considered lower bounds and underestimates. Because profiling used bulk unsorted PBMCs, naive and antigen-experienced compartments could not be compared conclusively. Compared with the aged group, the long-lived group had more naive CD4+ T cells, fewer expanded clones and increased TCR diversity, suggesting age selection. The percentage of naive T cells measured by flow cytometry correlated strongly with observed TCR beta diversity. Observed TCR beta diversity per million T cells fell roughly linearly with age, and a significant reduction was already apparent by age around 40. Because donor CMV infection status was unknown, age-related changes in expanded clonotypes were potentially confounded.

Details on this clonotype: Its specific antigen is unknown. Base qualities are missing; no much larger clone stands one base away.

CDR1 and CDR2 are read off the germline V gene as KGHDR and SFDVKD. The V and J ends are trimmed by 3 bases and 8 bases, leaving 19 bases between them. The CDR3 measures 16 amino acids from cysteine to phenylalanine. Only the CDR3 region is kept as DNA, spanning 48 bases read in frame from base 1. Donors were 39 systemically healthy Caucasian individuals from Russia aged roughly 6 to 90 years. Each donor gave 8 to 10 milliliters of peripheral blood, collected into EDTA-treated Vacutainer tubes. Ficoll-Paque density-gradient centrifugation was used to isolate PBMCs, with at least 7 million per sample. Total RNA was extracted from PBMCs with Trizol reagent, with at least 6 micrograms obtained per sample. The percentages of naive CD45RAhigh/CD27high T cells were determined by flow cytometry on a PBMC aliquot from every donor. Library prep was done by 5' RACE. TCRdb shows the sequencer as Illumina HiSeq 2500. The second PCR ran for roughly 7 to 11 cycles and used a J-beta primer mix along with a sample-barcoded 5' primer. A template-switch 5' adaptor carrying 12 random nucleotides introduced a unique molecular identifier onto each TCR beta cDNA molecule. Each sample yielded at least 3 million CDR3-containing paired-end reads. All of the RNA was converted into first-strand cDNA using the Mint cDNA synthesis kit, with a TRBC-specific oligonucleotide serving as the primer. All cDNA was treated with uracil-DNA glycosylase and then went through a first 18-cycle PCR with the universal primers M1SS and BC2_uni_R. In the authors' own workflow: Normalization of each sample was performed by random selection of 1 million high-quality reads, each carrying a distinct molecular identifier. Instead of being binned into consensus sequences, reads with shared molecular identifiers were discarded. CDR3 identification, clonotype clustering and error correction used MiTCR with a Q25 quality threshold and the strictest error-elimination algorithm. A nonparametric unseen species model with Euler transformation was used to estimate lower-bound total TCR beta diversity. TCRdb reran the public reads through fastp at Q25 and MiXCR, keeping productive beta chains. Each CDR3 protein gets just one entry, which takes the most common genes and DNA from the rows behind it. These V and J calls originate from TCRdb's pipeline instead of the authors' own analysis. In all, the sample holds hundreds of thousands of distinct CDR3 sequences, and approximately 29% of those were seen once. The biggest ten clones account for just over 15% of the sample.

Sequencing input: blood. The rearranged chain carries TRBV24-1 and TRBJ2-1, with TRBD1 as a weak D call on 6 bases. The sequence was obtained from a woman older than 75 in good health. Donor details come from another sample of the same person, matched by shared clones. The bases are TGTGCCACCAGTGATGACAAGCCAGACAGGTGGTATGAGCAGTTCTTC. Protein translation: CATSDDKPDRWYEQFF.